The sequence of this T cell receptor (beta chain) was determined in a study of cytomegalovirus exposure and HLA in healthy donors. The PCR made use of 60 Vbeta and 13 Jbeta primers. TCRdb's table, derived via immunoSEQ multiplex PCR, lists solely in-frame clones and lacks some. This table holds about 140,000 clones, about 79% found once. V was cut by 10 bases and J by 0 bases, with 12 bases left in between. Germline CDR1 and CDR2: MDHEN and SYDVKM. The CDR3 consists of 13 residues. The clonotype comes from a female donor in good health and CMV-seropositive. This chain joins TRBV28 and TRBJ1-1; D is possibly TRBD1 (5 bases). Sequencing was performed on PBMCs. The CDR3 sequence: CATLGALNTEAFF. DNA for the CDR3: TGTGCCACATTAGGGGCGCTGAACACTGAAGCTTTCTTT.